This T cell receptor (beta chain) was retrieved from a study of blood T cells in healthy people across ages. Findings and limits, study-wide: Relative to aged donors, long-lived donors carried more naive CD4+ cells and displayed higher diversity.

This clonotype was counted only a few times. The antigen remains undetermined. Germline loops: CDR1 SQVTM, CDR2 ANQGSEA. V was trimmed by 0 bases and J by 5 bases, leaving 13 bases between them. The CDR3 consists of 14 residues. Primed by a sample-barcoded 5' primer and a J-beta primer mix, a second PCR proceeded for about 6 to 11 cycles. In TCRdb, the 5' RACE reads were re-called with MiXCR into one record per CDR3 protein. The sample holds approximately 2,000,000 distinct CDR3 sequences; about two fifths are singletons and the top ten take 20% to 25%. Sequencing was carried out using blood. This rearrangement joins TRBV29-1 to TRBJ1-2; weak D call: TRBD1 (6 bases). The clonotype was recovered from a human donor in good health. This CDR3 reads CSVEDPWDKYGYTF. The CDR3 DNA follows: TGCAGCGTTGAAGATCCCTGGGACAAGTATGGCTACACCTTC.